These T cell receptor beta chains were read from a single sample in a study of cytomegalovirus exposure and HLA in healthy donors. Here immunoSEQ multiplex PCR was the method, and the copy in TCRdb shows in-frame clones only, minus some. The sample records some 80,000 clones, around 78% being singletons. Sequenced sample: PBMCs. The receptors stem from a young man in good health and CMV-seropositive. Each CDR3 is given with its conserved first and last residue. A D gene is named only where the DNA matches it firmly. Expanded clones get a size class; other rows say once, few or many, or leave the size out.

J gene: TRBJ1-1
D gene: NA
V gene: TRBV2
clone size: NA
CDR3 protein: CASSLLRYGEAFF
CDR3 DNA: TGTGCCAGCAGTCTCCTCAGGTACGGTGAAGCTTTCTTT

J gene: TRBJ2-7
D gene: NA
V gene: TRBV28
clone size: NA
CDR3 protein: CASSPPQSSYEQYF
CDR3 DNA: TGTGCCAGCAGCCCACCACAAAGCTCCTACGAGCAGTACTTC

J gene: TRBJ2-1
D gene: TRBD2
V gene: TRBV29-1
clone size: NA
CDR3 protein: CSGDLAGRRVEQFF
CDR3 DNA: TGCAGCGGGGATCTAGCGGGCAGACGGGTTGAGCAGTTCTTC

J gene: TRBJ2-7
D gene: TRBD1
V gene: TRBV28
clone size: NA
CDR3 protein: CASSSGTGYEQYF
CDR3 DNA: TGTGCCAGCAGTTCCGGGACAGGGTACGAGCAGTACTTC

J gene: TRBJ1-1
D gene: NA
V gene: TRBV7-9
clone size: NA
CDR3 protein: CASSFTVEYTEAFF
CDR3 DNA: TGTGCCAGCAGCTTTACGGTTGAGTACACTGAAGCTTTCTTT

J gene: TRBJ1-1
D gene: NA
V gene: TRBV10-1
clone size: NA
CDR3 protein: CASSNHSLNTEAFF
CDR3 DNA: TGCGCCAGCAGTAACCACTCGCTTAACACTGAAGCTTTCTTT

J gene: TRBJ2-1
D gene: NA
V gene: TRBV16
clone size: NA
CDR3 protein: CASSQSGGDEQFF
CDR3 DNA: TGTGCCAGCAGCCAATCTGGAGGAGATGAGCAGTTCTTC

J gene: TRBJ1-1
D gene: NA
V gene: TRBV28
clone size: NA
CDR3 protein: CASKLTNTEAFF
CDR3 DNA: TGTGCCAGCAAACTCACGAACACTGAAGCTTTCTTT

J gene: TRBJ2-5
D gene: NA
V gene: TRBV5-6
clone size: once
CDR3 protein: CASSRQRETQYF
CDR3 DNA: TGTGCCAGCAGCCGACAGAGGGAGACCCAGTACTTC

J gene: TRBJ2-7
D gene: NA
V gene: TRBV18
clone size: NA
CDR3 protein: CASSRGWSPGGEQYF
CDR3 DNA: TGTGCCAGCTCACGAGGTTGGAGTCCCGGGGGCGAGCAGTACTTC

J gene: TRBJ2-5
D gene: TRBD1
V gene: TRBV6-1
clone size: NA
CDR3 protein: CASSLGQGGETQYF
CDR3 DNA: TGTGCCAGCAGTCTCGGACAGGGAGGAGAGACCCAGTACTTC

J gene: TRBJ2-7
D gene: NA
V gene: TRBV6-1
clone size: NA
CDR3 protein: CASSDRGGGFSYEQYF
CDR3 DNA: TGTGCCAGCAGTGATCGAGGGGGGGGATTCTCCTACGAGCAGTACTTC

J gene: TRBJ2-7
D gene: NA
V gene: TRBV15
clone size: NA
CDR3 protein: CATSRDGPPQDF
CDR3 DNA: TGTGCCACCAGCAGAGATGGGCCCCCACAGGACTTC

J gene: TRBJ2-5
D gene: TRBD1
V gene: TRBV5-8
clone size: few
CDR3 protein: CASSFHISPTGETQYF
CDR3 DNA: TGTGCCAGCAGCTTCCACATCTCCCCGACAGGGGAGACCCAGTACTTC

J gene: TRBJ2-7
D gene: NA
V gene: TRBV4-1
clone size: NA
CDR3 protein: CASSPLVSYEQYF
CDR3 DNA: TGCGCCAGCAGCCCCCTAGTCTCCTACGAGCAGTACTTC

J gene: TRBJ1-5
D gene: NA
V gene: TRBV4-1
clone size: NA
CDR3 protein: CASSQDLQGSLRNQPQHF
CDR3 DNA: TGCGCCAGCAGCCAAGATCTTCAGGGCTCCCTTAGGAATCAGCCCCAGCATTTT

J gene: TRBJ2-7
D gene: TRBD2
V gene: TRBV18
clone size: NA
CDR3 protein: CASSAGTSGPYEQYF
CDR3 DNA: TGTGCCAGCTCAGCGGGGACTAGCGGGCCCTACGAGCAGTACTTC

J gene: TRBJ2-7
D gene: NA
V gene: TRBV7-8
clone size: few
CDR3 protein: CASSSYREPYEQYF
CDR3 DNA: TGTGCCAGCAGCTCGTACAGGGAACCCTACGAGCAGTACTTC

J gene: TRBJ1-2
D gene: NA
V gene: TRBV6-5
clone size: NA
CDR3 protein: CASCGTARWYDGYTF
CDR3 DNA: TGTGCCAGCTGCGGGACTGCTCGGTGGTATGATGGCTACACCTTC

J gene: TRBJ1-2
D gene: TRBD1
V gene: TRBV6-1
clone size: few
CDR3 protein: CASSDGLGQGPSYGYTF
CDR3 DNA: TGTGCCAGCAGTGATGGGCTGGGACAGGGACCATCCTATGGCTACACCTTC

J gene: TRBJ1-5
D gene: NA
V gene: TRBV6-1
clone size: NA
CDR3 protein: CASSRIAGSNQPQHF
CDR3 DNA: TGTGCCAGCAGTCGAATCGCGGGTTCCAATCAGCCCCAGCATTTT

J gene: TRBJ2-3
D gene: TRBD1
V gene: TRBV18
clone size: NA
CDR3 protein: CASSPDRGGTDTQYF
CDR3 DNA: TGTGCCAGCTCACCGGACAGGGGAGGCACAGATACGCAGTATTTT

J gene: TRBJ2-5
D gene: NA
V gene: TRBV19
clone size: NA
CDR3 protein: CASSGLRETQYF
CDR3 DNA: TGTGCCAGTAGTGGGTTGAGGGAGACCCAGTACTTC

J gene: TRBJ1-4
D gene: TRBD1
V gene: TRBV7-6
clone size: NA
CDR3 protein: CASSDGQGNEKLFF
CDR3 DNA: TGTGCCAGCAGCGACGGACAGGGGAATGAAAAACTGTTTTTT

J gene: TRBJ1-4
D gene: NA
V gene: TRBV5-4
clone size: once
CDR3 protein: CASSSGLGEKLFF
CDR3 DNA: TGTGCCAGCAGCTCAGGGCTGGGGGAAAAACTGTTTTTT

J gene: TRBJ1-4
D gene: TRBD1
V gene: TRBV7-8
clone size: NA
CDR3 protein: CASSRTGLSSEKLFF
CDR3 DNA: TGTGCCAGCAGCCGGACAGGGTTGTCCTCTGAAAAACTGTTTTTT

J gene: TRBJ2-2
D gene: TRBD2
V gene: TRBV7-7
clone size: NA
CDR3 protein: CASSFGRTGELFF
CDR3 DNA: TGTGCTAGCAGCTTCGGGAGGACCGGGGAGCTGTTTTTT

J gene: TRBJ2-3
D gene: NA
V gene: TRBV5-1
clone size: NA
CDR3 protein: CASSVQGIDTQYF
CDR3 DNA: TGCGCCAGCAGCGTACAGGGAATAGATACGCAGTATTTT

J gene: TRBJ2-1
D gene: TRBD2
V gene: TRBV29-1
clone size: NA
CDR3 protein: CSVEAGMRGLAGMNEQFF
CDR3 DNA: TGCAGCGTTGAAGCGGGGATGAGGGGACTAGCGGGGATGAATGAGCAGTTCTTC

J gene: TRBJ2-7
D gene: TRBD2
V gene: TRBV4-2
clone size: NA
CDR3 protein: CASSQKAGDSYEQYF
CDR3 DNA: TGTGCCAGCAGCCAAAAAGCGGGAGACTCCTACGAGCAGTACTTC

J gene: TRBJ2-3
D gene: NA
V gene: TRBV11-3
clone size: NA
CDR3 protein: CASSPGFTDTQYF
CDR3 DNA: TGTGCCAGCAGCCCCGGGTTCACAGATACGCAGTATTTT

J gene: TRBJ2-1
D gene: NA
V gene: TRBV4-1
clone size: few
CDR3 protein: CASSPGMAVNSYNEQFF
CDR3 DNA: TGCGCCAGCAGCCCCGGCATGGCGGTTAACTCCTACAATGAGCAGTTCTTC

J gene: TRBJ2-1
D gene: TRBD1
V gene: TRBV10-3
clone size: few
CDR3 protein: CAISEDRGRTYNEQFF
CDR3 DNA: TGTGCCATCAGTGAGGACAGGGGGCGCACCTACAATGAGCAGTTCTTC

J gene: TRBJ2-7
D gene: NA
V gene: TRBV28
clone size: few
CDR3 protein: CASSFSQGQEQYF
CDR3 DNA: TGTGCCAGCAGTTTCAGTCAGGGCCAAGAGCAGTACTTC

J gene: TRBJ2-7
D gene: TRBD2
V gene: TRBV6-5
clone size: NA
CDR3 protein: CASHSGTSDYEQYF
CDR3 DNA: TGTGCCAGCCATTCCGGGACTAGCGATTACGAGCAGTACTTC

J gene: TRBJ1-5
D gene: NA
V gene: TRBV28
clone size: NA
CDR3 protein: CASSFWPGGPQHF
CDR3 DNA: TGTGCCAGCAGTTTCTGGCCGGGGGGGCCCCAGCATTTT

J gene: TRBJ2-7
D gene: NA
V gene: TRBV11-2
clone size: NA
CDR3 protein: CASSYSPYEQYF
CDR3 DNA: TGTGCCAGCAGCTACAGTCCCTACGAGCAGTACTTC